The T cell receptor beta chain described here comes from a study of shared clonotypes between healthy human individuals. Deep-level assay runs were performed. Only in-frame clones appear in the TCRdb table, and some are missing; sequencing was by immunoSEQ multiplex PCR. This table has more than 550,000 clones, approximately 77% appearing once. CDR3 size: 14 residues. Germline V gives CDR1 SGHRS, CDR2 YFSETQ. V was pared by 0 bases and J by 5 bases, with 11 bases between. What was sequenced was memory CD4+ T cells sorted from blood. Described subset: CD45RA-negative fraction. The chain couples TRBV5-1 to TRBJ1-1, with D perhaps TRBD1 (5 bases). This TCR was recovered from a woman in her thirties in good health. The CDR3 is CASSLARGVTEAFF. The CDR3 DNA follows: TGCGCCAGCAGCTTGGCGCGAGGGGTAACTGAAGCTTTCTTT.